Listed below are T cell receptor beta chains from one sample, sequenced in a study of graft-versus-host responses after intestinal transplantation. Using immunoSEQ multiplex PCR, the repertoire was profiled, and TCRdb retains in-frame clones only, with some absent. The sample has around 19,000 clones, more than 40% seen once. This material consisted of alloreactive CD4+ T cells from a mixed lymphocyte reaction culture, taken before intestinal transplant. These receptor sequences come from a human patient who received an intestinal transplant. Both conserved end residues are part of each CDR3. The D gene is left open where the match is weak. Clone size, where shown, is once, few, many, or a class for clones that have expanded.

CDR3aa: CASSAGLAWNTQYF
CDR3nt: TGTGCCAGCAGCGCCGGACTAGCTTGGAATACGCAGTATTTT
j_gene: TRBJ2-3
d_gene: TRBD2
abundance: NA
v_gene: TRBV6-5

CDR3aa: CASRPGQGSAEAFF
CDR3nt: TGTGCCAGCAGACCAGGACAGGGGAGCGCTGAAGCTTTCTTT
j_gene: TRBJ1-1
d_gene: TRBD1
abundance: NA
v_gene: TRBV5-5

CDR3aa: CASSQTQGWAYEQFF
CDR3nt: TGTGCCAGCAGCCAAACACAGGGGTGGGCGTATGAGCAGTTCTTC
j_gene: TRBJ2-1
d_gene: TRBD1
abundance: few
v_gene: TRBV7-3

CDR3aa: CASSLRSPRTEAFF
CDR3nt: TGTGCCAGCAGTTTAAGGTCCCCGAGGACTGAAGCTTTCTTT
j_gene: TRBJ1-1
d_gene: NA
abundance: NA
v_gene: TRBV27

CDR3aa: CASSPGGGRQETQYF
CDR3nt: TGTGCCAGCAGCCCGGGGGGGGGCCGCCAAGAGACCCAGTACTTC
j_gene: TRBJ2-5
d_gene: TRBD2
abundance: NA
v_gene: TRBV11-3

CDR3aa: CASSLAGLVGNEQFF
CDR3nt: TGTGCCAGCAGCTTAGCGGGACTAGTTGGCAATGAGCAGTTCTTC
j_gene: TRBJ2-1
d_gene: TRBD2
abundance: few
v_gene: TRBV7-2

CDR3aa: CSVTRDRLSEAFF
CDR3nt: TGCAGCGTTACCCGGGACAGACTATCTGAAGCTTTCTTT
j_gene: TRBJ1-1
d_gene: TRBD1
abundance: few
v_gene: TRBV29-1

CDR3aa: CASSPRTDYGYTF
CDR3nt: TGTGCCAGCTCACCACGGACAGACTATGGCTACACCTTC
j_gene: TRBJ1-2
d_gene: NA
abundance: once
v_gene: TRBV18

CDR3aa: CASSLAWGGARETQYF
CDR3nt: TGCGCCAGCAGCTTGGCATGGGGGGGGGCCAGAGAGACCCAGTACTTC
j_gene: TRBJ2-5
d_gene: NA
abundance: few
v_gene: TRBV5-1

CDR3aa: CASSEERGGETQYF
CDR3nt: TGTGCCAGCAGTGAGGAAAGGGGGGGGGAGACCCAGTACTTC
j_gene: TRBJ2-5
d_gene: NA
abundance: once
v_gene: TRBV2

CDR3aa: CAISESVRSTDTQYF
CDR3nt: TGTGCCATCAGTGAATCTGTTCGTAGCACAGATACGCAGTATTTT
j_gene: TRBJ2-3
d_gene: NA
abundance: once
v_gene: TRBV10-3

CDR3aa: CASIIGGASTDTQYF
CDR3nt: TGTGCCAGCATCATCGGGGGGGCGAGCACAGATACGCAGTATTTT
j_gene: TRBJ2-3
d_gene: TRBD2
abundance: NA
v_gene: TRBV5-4

CDR3aa: CASSPGLASDTQYF
CDR3nt: TGTGCCAGCAGCCCGGGACTAGCCTCAGATACGCAGTATTTT
j_gene: TRBJ2-3
d_gene: TRBD2
abundance: NA
v_gene: TRBV7-3

CDR3aa: CASSKQGPISSYNEQFF
CDR3nt: TGTGCCAGCAGCAAACAGGGTCCCATTAGCTCCTACAATGAGCAGTTCTTC
j_gene: TRBJ2-1
d_gene: NA
abundance: NA
v_gene: TRBV21-1

CDR3aa: CASSLSVGASGNTIYF
CDR3nt: TGCGCCAGCAGCTTGTCGGTGGGGGCCTCTGGAAACACCATATATTTT
j_gene: TRBJ1-3
d_gene: NA
abundance: NA
v_gene: TRBV5-1

CDR3aa: CASSFGHRGLNTEAFF
CDR3nt: TGTGCCAGCAGCTTCGGACACAGGGGATTGAACACTGAAGCTTTCTTT
j_gene: TRBJ1-1
d_gene: TRBD1
abundance: NA
v_gene: TRBV7-8

CDR3aa: CASSSPSGQANYTF
CDR3nt: TGTGCCAGCAGCTCCCCCTCGGGACAAGCCAACTACACCTTC
j_gene: TRBJ1-2
d_gene: NA
abundance: NA
v_gene: TRBV11-3

CDR3aa: CASKVQVASYEQYF
CDR3nt: TGTGCCAGCAAAGTCCAGGTGGCCTCCTACGAGCAGTACTTC
j_gene: TRBJ2-7
d_gene: NA
abundance: few
v_gene: TRBV6-1

CDR3aa: CASSPQKTGLTTGELFF
CDR3nt: TGTGCCAGCTCACCGCAAAAAACAGGGTTGACGACCGGGGAGCTGTTTTTT
j_gene: TRBJ2-2
d_gene: NA
abundance: NA
v_gene: TRBV18

CDR3aa: CASSLVDPWGGYTF
CDR3nt: TGCGCCAGCAGCTTGGTTGACCCTTGGGGCGGCTACACCTTC
j_gene: TRBJ1-2
d_gene: NA
abundance: NA
v_gene: TRBV5-1

CDR3aa: CASSPTGFNQPQHF
CDR3nt: TGTGCCAGCAGCCCGACAGGTTTCAATCAGCCCCAGCATTTT
j_gene: TRBJ1-5
d_gene: NA
abundance: NA
v_gene: TRBV5-5

CDR3aa: CASSFGRGRIQPQHF
CDR3nt: TGTGCCAGCAGTTTTGGTAGGGGGCGGATTCAGCCCCAGCATTTT
j_gene: TRBJ1-5
d_gene: TRBD1
abundance: NA
v_gene: TRBV27

CDR3aa: CASSYQGYSYEQYF
CDR3nt: TGTGCCAGCAGTTATCAGGGATACTCCTACGAGCAGTACTTC
j_gene: TRBJ2-7
d_gene: NA
abundance: NA
v_gene: TRBV6-6

CDR3aa: CASSLVRGGPYEQYF
CDR3nt: TGTGCCAGCAGCTTAGTCCGGGGAGGCCCCTACGAGCAGTACTTC
j_gene: TRBJ2-7
d_gene: NA
abundance: NA
v_gene: TRBV11-2

CDR3aa: CASSPGRGEYNEQFF
CDR3nt: TGTGCCAGCAGCCCAGGGAGGGGAGAGTACAATGAGCAGTTCTTC
j_gene: TRBJ2-1
d_gene: TRBD2
abundance: once
v_gene: TRBV9

CDR3aa: CASSPLGGHSYEQYF
CDR3nt: TGTGCCAGCAGCCCCCTGGGGGGGCACTCCTACGAGCAGTACTTC
j_gene: TRBJ2-7
d_gene: NA
abundance: NA
v_gene: TRBV25-1

CDR3aa: CASSYFGGAAQYF
CDR3nt: TGTGCCAGCAGTTACTTCGGCGGGGCCGCGCAGTACTTC
j_gene: TRBJ2-7
d_gene: NA
abundance: NA
v_gene: TRBV6-6

CDR3aa: CASSLLAGLAVGEQYF
CDR3nt: TGTGCCAGCAGCTTACTGGCGGGGCTAGCGGTGGGTGAGCAGTACTTC
j_gene: TRBJ2-7
d_gene: TRBD2
abundance: NA
v_gene: TRBV7-9

CDR3aa: CAWSPFRWTEAFF
CDR3nt: TGTGCCTGGAGTCCTTTCCGGTGGACTGAAGCTTTCTTT
j_gene: TRBJ1-1
d_gene: NA
abundance: NA
v_gene: TRBV30

CDR3aa: CASSPRRRNTEAFF
CDR3nt: TGTGCCAGCTCACCACGTCGTCGGAACACTGAAGCTTTCTTT
j_gene: TRBJ1-1
d_gene: NA
abundance: NA
v_gene: TRBV18

CDR3aa: CAIMIGADTQYF
CDR3nt: TGTGCCATCATGATAGGGGCAGATACGCAGTATTTT
j_gene: TRBJ2-3
d_gene: NA
abundance: NA
v_gene: TRBV10-3

CDR3aa: CASSARGGALEETQYF
CDR3nt: TGTGCCAGCAGTGCCCGGGGAGGGGCACTCGAAGAGACCCAGTACTTC
j_gene: TRBJ2-5
d_gene: TRBD2
abundance: NA
v_gene: TRBV2

CDR3aa: CASSPRTAYNEQFF
CDR3nt: TGTGCCAGCAGCCCCCGGACAGCCTACAATGAGCAGTTCTTC
j_gene: TRBJ2-1
d_gene: NA
abundance: NA
v_gene: TRBV11-1

CDR3aa: CASSLLGQSLAFF
CDR3nt: TGTGCCAGCAGCTTGCTGGGGCAGTCCCTTGCTTTCTTT
j_gene: TRBJ1-1
d_gene: NA
abundance: NA
v_gene: TRBV11-2

CDR3aa: CASSIPGRGGTEAFF
CDR3nt: TGTGCCAGTAGTATCCCGGGGAGGGGGGGCACTGAAGCTTTCTTT
j_gene: TRBJ1-1
d_gene: NA
abundance: once
v_gene: TRBV19

CDR3aa: CASSLDLRVTEAFF
CDR3nt: TGTGCCAGCAGCTTAGATCTCAGGGTCACTGAAGCTTTCTTT
j_gene: TRBJ1-1
d_gene: NA
abundance: NA
v_gene: TRBV11-2

CDR3aa: CASSIALSSYNEQFF
CDR3nt: TGTGCCAGCTCAATAGCCCTGAGCTCCTACAATGAGCAGTTCTTC
j_gene: TRBJ2-1
d_gene: NA
abundance: NA
v_gene: TRBV18

CDR3aa: CASSPVADTQYF
CDR3nt: TGTGCCAGCTCACCCGTCGCAGATACGCAGTATTTT
j_gene: TRBJ2-3
d_gene: NA
abundance: NA
v_gene: TRBV18

CDR3aa: CSVGQGNTEAFF
CDR3nt: TGCAGCGTTGGACAGGGGAACACTGAAGCTTTCTTT
j_gene: TRBJ1-1
d_gene: TRBD1
abundance: few
v_gene: TRBV29-1